The following is a T cell receptor beta chain sequence with its context. Its antigen remains unidentified. These data originate in a study of shared clonotypes between healthy human individuals. Healthy and HIV-negative, the adult donors had no recent acute infections or vaccinations. General observations from the study: It was observed that approximately 5% of naive CD4 clonotypes were shared across several donors.

The authors distributed each subset's genomic DNA evenly over several immunoSEQ plates. Per the original methods: In the immunoSEQ data, sequences were junction-only and lacked quality scores, so filtering differed. Only in-frame clones appear in the TCRdb table, and some are missing; sequencing was by immunoSEQ multiplex PCR. V and J calls and clone size come straight from that table; D and trimming were deduced from the DNA. Of some 2,400,000 clones listed, 90% to 97% are singletons. This TCR came from a man younger than 35 in good health. The specimen sequenced was naive CD4+ T cells sorted from blood. Subset defined: CD45RA+ positively selected.

As DNA, the CDR3 is TGTGCCTGGAGCGTACAGGAGAGCCTACAGACCCAGTACTTC. This encodes CAWSVQESLQTQYF. The chain combines TRBV30 with TRBJ2-5; the D gene is possibly TRBD1 (5 bases). Trimming took off 3 bases at V and 6 bases at J, with 17 bases between the two ends. In germline, CDR1 is GTSNPN, CDR2 SVGIG (reference sequence). CDR3 length equals 14 residues.